This T cell receptor beta chain was retrieved from a study of control samples from healthy donors and cancer patients. Here immunoSEQ multiplex PCR was the method, and the copy in TCRdb shows in-frame clones only, minus some. The table records 50,000 or so clones, approximately 93% of them present only once. Trimming pared 0 bases from V and 1 base from J, leaving 6 bases between. The length of the CDR3 is 14 residues. From germline, CDR1 is LNHDA and CDR2 SQIVND (reference sequence). The rearrangement links TRBV19 to TRBJ1-2; no definite D call. Sample: PBMCs. This clonotype was obtained from a woman aged 45-65 years with head and neck cancer. This CDR3 is CASSIEPVNYGYTF. The CDR3 bases are TGTGCCAGTAGTATAGAACCAGTTAACTATGGCTACACCTTC. Drawing the rest from reference TRBV19 and TRBJ1-2, the complete variable domain is DGGITQSPKYLFRKEGQNVTLSCEQNLNHDAMYWYRQDPGQGLRLIYYSQIVNDFQKGDIAEGYSVSREKKESFPLTVTSAQKNPTAFYLCASSIEPVNYGYTFGSGTRLTVV.